One sample yielded the 25 T cell receptor beta chains listed below, sequenced in a study of early T cells in non-severe SARS-CoV-2 infection. TCRdb ran MiXCR on the 5' RACE reads and lists one entry per CDR3 protein. The table records some 56,000 distinct CDR3 sequences, about 10% of them present only once. The sample taken for sequencing was whole blood. These TCRs come from an adult who was a healthcare worker with PCR-confirmed SARS-CoV-2 infection or an uninfected control (not recorded which).

This clonotype was found a few times. This rearrangement joins TRBV20-1 to TRBJ2-1; 9 nucleotides agree with TRBD1. The CDR3 contains 15 residues. Germline V gives CDR1 DFQATT, CDR2 SNEGSKA (reference sequence). J was trimmed by 7 bases and V by 4 bases; bases with no gene match: 11. CDR3: CSATMPGQGKNEQFF. The CDR3 coding sequence is TGCAGTGCTACTATGCCGGGACAGGGAAAAAATGAGCAGTTCTTC.

The CDR3 DNA follows: TGTGCCAGCAGCGCTGAGGAGGTCACCGGGGAGCTGTTTTTT. Its translation is CASSAEEVTGELFF. The chain has TRBV6-4 and TRBJ2-2; perhaps TRBD2 as D (5 bases). V lost 6 bases to trimming and J lost 4 bases, with 12 bases between them. The CDR3 sequence is 14 residues long. Germline-derived CDR1 and CDR2 are MRHNA and SNTAGT.

The chain carries TRBV7-6 and TRBJ2-1, with 8 nucleotides matching TRBD2. Trimming at V came to 1 base and at J to 8 bases, leaving 13 bases not matched to a gene. Germline assignment: CDR1 SGHVS and CDR2 FNYEAQ. The CDR3 contains 17 residues. The chain's CDR3 is CASSLGLRGTTSDEQFF. The DNA for the CDR3 is TGTGCCAGCAGCTTAGGCCTACGTGGGACGACTAGCGATGAGCAGTTCTTC.

The J gene is TRBJ2-2, the V gene TRBV24-1; the match to TRBD1 covers 8 bases. Germline-derived CDR1 and CDR2 are KGHDR and SFDVKD. V gave up 3 bases and J gave up 1 base; unmatched junction bases: 3. The CDR3 has 16 residues. The DNA of the CDR3 is TGTGCCACCAGTGATCCAGGGACAGGGAACACCGGGGAGCTGTTTTTT. Amino acid sequence: CATSDPGTGNTGELFF.

This clonotype was counted at least ten times. One end of the junction is discordant with germline, which a read error may explain. The gene calls are TRBV15 and TRBJ2-3; D ambiguous. The CDR3 contains 12 residues. The germline V gene encodes CDR1 LNHNV and CDR2 YYDKDF (reference sequence). CDR3 DNA: TGTGCCACCAGCGGAGACCACTATACGCAGTATTTT. This codes for CATSGDHYTQYF. Full variable domain (rest looked up from reference TRBV15 and TRBJ2-3): DAMVIQNPRYQVTQFGKPVTLSCSQTLNHNVMYWYQQKSSQAPKLLFHYYDKDFNNEADTPDNFQSRRPNTSFCFLDIRSPGLGDTAMYLCATSGDHYTQYFGPGTRLTVL.

This clonotype has at least ten counts. The CDR3 region is CASSLAGQGDEKLFF. In DNA, the CDR3 is TGTGCCAGCAGCCTCGCGGGACAGGGTGATGAAAAACTGTTTTTT. The J gene is TRBJ1-4, the V gene TRBV7-2; 9 positions agree with TRBD1. This CDR3 is built from 15 residues. The germline V gene has CDR1 SGHTA and CDR2 FQGNSA. After removal of 5 bases from V and 6 bases from J, the junction contained 7 bases not matched to a gene.

This clonotype was counted a few times. The chain has TRBV7-2 and TRBJ2-7, with 8 bases that match TRBD1. With V trimmed by 3 bases and J by 3 bases, 4 bases remained unmatched. Germline-derived CDR1 and CDR2 are SGHTA and FQGNSA. This CDR3 is 14 amino acids long. The CDR3 reads CASSLGTGHYEQYF. CDR3 nucleotides: TGTGCCAGCAGCTTGGGGACAGGCCACTACGAGCAGTACTTC. Full variable domain (outside the CDR3, taken from reference TRBV7-2 and TRBJ2-7): GAGVSQSPSNKVTEKGKDVELRCDPISGHTALYWYRQSLGQGLEFLIYFQGNSAPDKSGLPSDRFSAERTGGSVSTLTIQRTQQEDSAVYLCASSLGTGHYEQYFGPGTRLTVT.

This clonotype was seen only a few times. The chain recombines TRBV7-9 with TRBJ2-1; D not resolved. Trimming stripped 3 bases from V and 8 bases from J, with 2 bases between. The germline V gene has CDR1 SEHNR and CDR2 FQNEAQ (reference sequence). The CDR3 is 10 amino acids. The CDR3 sequence: CASSFHEQFF. The CDR3 nucleotides read TGTGCCAGCAGCTTTCATGAGCAGTTCTTC.

Ten or more counts support this clonotype. The genes are TRBV7-6 and TRBJ2-7; possibly TRBD1 or TRBD2 for D (5 bases each). This CDR3 has 15 residues. Between the trimmed V and J ends, which lost 5 bases and 3 bases, there was a span of 17 bases. Germline CDR1 reads SGHVS; CDR2 reads FNYEAQ. The CDR3 loop is CASSARGPGGYEQYF. The DNA of the CDR3 is TGTGCCAGCAGCGCAAGGGGACCCGGAGGCTACGAGCAGTACTTC.

This clonotype was detected only a few times. J is TRBJ2-1 and V is TRBV5-1; no definite D call. The CDR3 runs to 15 residues. Germline V lookup: CDR1 SGHRS, CDR2 YFSETQ. Between the trimmed V and J ends, which lost 0 bases and 7 bases, there was a span of 14 bases. In nucleotides, the CDR3 is TGCGCCAGCAGCTTGGAATTGGGGATAACGAATGAGCAGTTCTTC. Its translation: CASSLELGITNEQFF.

This clonotype was recorded many times. The chain links TRBV7-9 to TRBJ1-5; no reliable D call. The V gene's germline CDR1 is SEHNR and CDR2 FQNEAQ (reference sequence). V was trimmed by 3 bases and J by 4 bases, leaving 4 bases between them. CDR3 length: 12 amino acids. The CDR3: CASSFPNQPQHF. CDR3 DNA sequence: TGTGCCAGCAGCTTCCCAAATCAGCCCCAGCATTTT.

This clonotype has a handful of counts. V is TRBV7-2 and J is TRBJ2-2, with 7 bases aligning to TRBD1. Germline CDR1 reads SGHTA; CDR2 reads FQGNSA. J lost 0 bases, V lost 8 bases, and 3 bases had no gene match. This CDR3 has 14 amino acids. This CDR3 is CASRGQPNTGELFF. In nucleotides, the CDR3 is TGTGCCAGCCGGGGACAGCCGAACACCGGGGAGCTGTTTTTT.

V gene TRBV20-1 combines with J gene TRBJ2-7; D is unclear. This CDR3 spans 14 amino acids. Germline V gene data show CDR1 as DFQATT and CDR2 as SNEGSKA (reference sequence). Trimming pared 2 bases from V and 2 bases from J, leaving 13 bases between. The CDR3 sequence: CSARPHGGAYEQYF. The CDR3 coding sequence is TGCAGTGCTAGACCACACGGCGGAGCCTACGAGCAGTACTTC.

This clonotype was counted between two and nine times. In DNA, the CDR3 is TGCAGCGCTGGAGATAGCTATGGCTACACCTTC. Translated: CSAGDSYGYTF. This chain connects TRBV29-1 to TRBJ1-2; D is unclear. V gave up 7 bases and J gave up 4 bases, with 10 bases separating them. Germline V lookup: CDR1 SQVTM, CDR2 ANQGSEA. This CDR3 is 11 amino acids long. Full variable domain (rest looked up from reference TRBV29-1 and TRBJ1-2): SAVISQKPSRDICQRGTSLTIQCQVDSQVTMMFWYRQQPGQSLTLIATANQGSEATYESGFVIDKFPISRPNLTFSTLTVSNMSPEDSSIYLCSAGDSYGYTFGSGTRLTVV.

The V and J genes are TRBV11-2 and TRBJ2-1; TRBD2 matches at 11 bases. Trimming cost V 0 bases and J 7 bases; bases outside gene matches: 5. The CDR3 has 16 amino acids. Per the germline V gene, CDR1 is SGHAT and CDR2 is FQNNGV. CDR3: CASSLDSASGRNEQFF. The CDR3 DNA reads TGTGCCAGCAGCTTAGATAGCGCTAGCGGGAGGAATGAGCAGTTCTTC.

This clonotype was detected many times. The missing conserved phenylalanine or tryptophan at the end of this CDR3 makes a read error likely. The DNA is left out, because the CDR3 cannot be placed on it with certainty; the CDR3 is given as TCRdb lists it. The chain is built from TRBV5-1 and TRBJ1-2. The CDR3 length equals 9 residues, ends included. CDR1 is SGHRS and CDR2 is YFSETQ in the germline V gene. The CDR3 reads CASRFGTPV.

This clonotype occurred many times. V is TRBV13 and J is TRBJ2-1; TRBD2 matches 11 bases. CDR1 PRHDT and CDR2 FYEKMQ come from the germline V gene (reference sequence). This CDR3 has 16 residues. V was pared by 4 bases and J by 7 bases, with 9 bases of the junction left unmatched. The CDR3 is CASSSSVAGGGNEQFF. Written as DNA, the CDR3 is TGTGCCAGCAGCTCCTCCGTAGCGGGAGGGGGGAATGAGCAGTTCTTC.

This clonotype has a handful of counts. The chain is built from TRBV3-1 and TRBJ2-1; the match to TRBD2 covers 11 bases. The CDR3 has 15 residues. Looked up from germline, CDR1 is LGHDT and CDR2 is YNNKEL (reference sequence). The J segment lost 5 bases and the V segment lost 5 bases, leaving 5 bases of the junction unmatched. The CDR3 protein is CASSFTSGGDNEQFF. CDR3 sequence (DNA): TGTGCCAGCAGCTTTACTAGCGGGGGAGACAATGAGCAGTTCTTC.

The V gene is TRBV29-1, the J gene TRBJ2-1, with D perhaps matching TRBD1 (5 bases). V lost 4 bases to trimming and J lost 10 bases, with 14 bases between them. Germline V gives CDR1 SQVTM, CDR2 ANQGSEA. This CDR3 is built from 12 residues. This chain's CDR3 is CSVVSRAREQFF. CDR3 coding DNA: TGCAGCGTTGTAAGCAGGGCAAGAGAGCAGTTCTTC.

This clonotype was seen many times. The chain couples TRBV7-9 to TRBJ2-5; 8 nucleotides line up with TRBD2. The germline V gene encodes CDR1 SEHNR and CDR2 FQNEAQ (reference sequence). The CDR3 loop spans 15 amino acids. J was trimmed by 1 base and V by 4 bases; bases with no gene match: 5. For the CDR3, the DNA is TGTGCCAGCAGCTCAATCCGGGAGGGCCAAGAGACCCAGTACTTC. Encoded protein: CASSSIREGQETQYF.

In this sample, this clonotype turned up many times. The chain links TRBV5-1 to TRBJ2-3; TRBD1 aligns across 9 bases. This CDR3 has 18 residues. Germline V lookup: CDR1 SGHRS, CDR2 YFSETQ. V shed 0 bases, J shed 4 bases, and the junction held 12 bases outside the gene matches. The CDR3 DNA reads as TGCGCCAGCAGCTTGGCCCAAAAGGGGACAGGGTCCGCAGATACGCAGTATTTT. Translated: CASSLAQKGTGSADTQYF.

This clonotype came up a few times. The J gene is TRBJ2-3, the V gene TRBV4-3, with D perhaps matching TRBD2 (6 bases). Germline lookup yields CDR1 LGHNA and CDR2 YSLEER. The CDR3 spans 15 residues. V was clipped by 0 bases and J by 4 bases, with 11 bases between them. DNA of the CDR3: TGCGCCAGCAGCCAAGATTTATGGGGGGCAGATACGCAGTATTTT. This encodes CASSQDLWGADTQYF.

This clonotype occurred many times. The genes are TRBV6-5 and TRBJ2-3; D perhaps matches TRBD1 (6 bases). The CDR3 is 15 residues long. Germline values: CDR1 MNHEY, CDR2 SVGAGI. Trimming stripped 6 bases from V and 2 bases from J, with 15 bases between. This CDR3 is CASRPDRTLTDTQYF. In DNA, the CDR3 is TGTGCCAGCAGACCTGACAGGACCCTCACAGATACGCAGTATTTT.

A few counts support this clonotype. The chain employs TRBV4-3 and TRBJ2-1, with 11 bases lining up with TRBD2. The CDR3 totals 17 residues. The germline V gene has CDR1 LGHNA and CDR2 YSLEER. Trimming at V came to 6 bases and at J to 7 bases, leaving 14 bases not matched to a gene. DNA for the CDR3: TGCGCCAGCAGTCCAAGATCAGTACTAGCGGGAGATAATGAGCAGTTCTTC. Translation: CASSPRSVLAGDNEQFF.

In this sample, this clonotype turned up many times. V and J are TRBV5-1 and TRBJ1-2; the D is unclear. The CDR3 runs to 13 residues. Germline assignment: CDR1 SGHRS and CDR2 YFSETQ. Trimming took off 0 bases at V and 4 bases at J, with 7 bases between the two ends. CDR3 sequence reads: CASSLENGYGYTF. CDR3 in DNA: TGCGCCAGCAGCTTGGAAAACGGCTATGGCTACACCTTC.